The next 21 T cell receptor beta chains were all read from a single sample in a study of T cell clonality in common variable immunodeficiency. The assay was immunoSEQ multiplex PCR, and TCRdb's table has in-frame clones only and misses some. The record shows under 35,000 clones for this sample, with no singletons present. What was sequenced was peripheral blood mononuclear cells. These receptor sequences come from a person aged 18 to 75 in good health.

This clone was detected many times. With the read ending 3 residues before the CDR3 end, the germline J gene is used to fill in that end. The chain has TRBV14 and TRBJ2-7; 7 nucleotides match TRBD2. The trim removed 1 base at V and 0 bases at J, leaving 12 bases unmatched. Germline V gene sequence: CDR1 SGHDN, CDR2 FVKESK. The length of the CDR3 is 18 residues. Partial CDR3 DNA: TGTGCCAGCAGCCAAGGAGTGACGGGACTACCAAGCTCCTACGAG. Its protein is CASSQGVTGLPSSYE. In full, the CDR3 reads CASSQGVTGLPSSYEQYF.

This clone occurred many times. The read halts 3 residues ahead of the CDR3 end, with the missing end drawn from the germline J gene. The rearrangement joins TRBV7-6 to TRBJ2-7, with TRBD1 as a possible D gene (6 bases). Germline V gene sequence: CDR1 SGHVS, CDR2 FNYEAQ. Trimming shortened V by 2 bases and J by 2 bases, and 16 bases separated the two germline ends. This CDR3 is built from 16 residues. CDR3 in amino acids: CASSLPPTGETYEQYF. The sequenced part of the CDR3 DNA is TGTGCCAGCAGCTTACCGCCGACAGGCGAAACCTACGAG.

In its sample, this clone was seen many times. Mismatch with germline at one junction end may stem from a read error. Here the CDR3 reads CASSEARASNEQYF. The covered CDR3 bases are TGCGCCAGCAGTGAAGCCAGGGCCTCCAACGAG. The chain carries TRBV10-1 and TRBJ2-7; weak D call: TRBD1 (5 bases). The read ends 3 residues before the CDR3 terminus; that terminus is restored from the germline J gene. Germline V CDR1 and CDR2: WNHNN, SYGVQD (reference sequence). This CDR3 is 14 amino acids long.

In this sample, this clone turned up many times. The CDR3 goes on 3 residues after the read ends, and that part is filled in from the germline J gene. The chain employs TRBV9 and TRBJ2-7; 7 bases agree with TRBD1. This CDR3 spans 16 amino acids. The V and J ends lost 4 bases and 3 bases, in that order; junction bases with no gene match: 13. Germline V lookup: CDR1 SGDLS, CDR2 YYNGEE. The DNA read from the CDR3 is TGTGCCAGCAGCCCCGTCAAGGGGGACAGAGACTACGAG. Amino acids: CASSPVKGDRDYE. The whole CDR3 is CASSPVKGDRDYEQYF. The full variable domain, with the rest looked up from reference TRBV9 and TRBJ2-7, is DSGVTQTPKHLITATGQRVTLRCSPRSGDLSVYWYQQSLDQGLQFLIQYYNGEERAKGNILERFSAQQFPDLHSELNLSSLELGDSALYFCASSPVKGDRDYEQYFGPGTRLTVT.

This clone was detected ten times or more. The CDR3 is CASSFYGTGGGTQYF. The CDR3 DNA, read in part, is TGCGCCAGCAGCTTCTACGGAACGGGGGGAGGGACC. The chain recombines TRBV5-1 with TRBJ2-5; 7 nucleotides match TRBD2. Read coverage stops 3 residues before the CDR3 terminus; the germline J gene supplies the remainder. Germline CDR1 and CDR2: SGHRS and YFSETQ. The CDR3 covers 15 residues. The J segment lost 7 bases and the V segment lost 2 bases, leaving 11 bases of the junction unmatched.

This clone occurred many times. Coverage ceases 3 residues before the CDR3 finishes, and the germline J gene fills in the end. The V gene is TRBV5-1, the J gene TRBJ2-3; 9 bases match TRBD2. Germline values: CDR1 SGHRS, CDR2 YFSETQ. V shed 8 bases and J 0 bases; nucleotides not matched to a gene: 10. The CDR3 runs 16 residues. The CDR3 bases that were read are TGCGCCAGTTCACCTTCGACTAGCGGCAGCACAGATACG. Its translation: CASSPSTSGSTDT. The full CDR3 sequence reads CASSPSTSGSTDTQYF.

This clone was recorded at least ten times. The sequenced fragment ends 3 residues before the CDR3 boundary, so the rest is inferred from the germline J gene. The V gene is TRBV9, the J gene TRBJ2-3, with D hard to call. The germline gives CDR1 SGDLS, CDR2 YYNGEE. V was trimmed by 2 bases and J by 2 bases, leaving 12 bases between them. The CDR3 contains 15 residues. Incomplete CDR3 DNA: TGTGCCAGCAGCGTGTCCATTCAGGACACAGATACG. Translating it yields CASSVSIQDTDT. The complete CDR3 protein is CASSVSIQDTDTQYF. Looking up the rest from reference TRBV9 and TRBJ2-3 gives the full variable domain: DSGVTQTPKHLITATGQRVTLRCSPRSGDLSVYWYQQSLDQGLQFLIQYYNGEERAKGNILERFSAQQFPDLHSELNLSSLELGDSALYFCASSVSIQDTDTQYFGPGTRLTVL.

This clone was seen many times. The read falls 3 residues short of the CDR3 end, and the missing part is taken from the germline J gene. The chain has TRBV7-9 and TRBJ2-3, with D hard to call. The CDR3 is 13 amino acids. Germline CDR1 reads SEHNR; CDR2 reads FQNEAQ (reference sequence). V was shortened by 5 bases and J by 4 bases, with 10 bases between the two germline ends. Here the CDR3 reads CASSPQYSDTQYF. The sequenced CDR3 bases are TGTGCCAGCAGCCCCCAGTATTCAGATACG.

This clone was seen repeatedly, ten times or more. A read error may produce the germline difference seen at one junction end. The missing CDR3 end, 3 residues past where the read stops, is filled in from the germline J gene. The V call is TRBV4-2, the J call TRBJ1-5; D is ambiguous. Germline CDR1 LGHNA, CDR2 YNFKEQ. CDR3 size: 13 residues. CDR3 sequence reads: CASSLSPDQPQHF. The CDR3 bases that were read are TGCGCCAGCAGCCTGTCCCCAGATCAGCCC.

This clone was seen many times. Sequencing ends 3 residues short of the CDR3 end; the germline J gene provides the rest. J is TRBJ1-1 and V is TRBV27, with D possibly TRBD1 on 5 matching bases. CDR3 length: 19 residues. Trimming cost V 5 bases and J 2 bases, with 27 bases left between them. Germline assignment: CDR1 MNHEY and CDR2 SMNVEV (reference sequence). CDR3 DNA, as far as it was read: TGTGCCAGCAGTCCTCTACTCCCGGGACCCCCGGGGGTAAACACTGAA. It encodes CASSPLLPGPPGVNTE. The entire CDR3 sequence reads CASSPLLPGPPGVNTEAFF.

This clone was counted at least ten times. The DNA ends 3 residues before the CDR3 does, and the rest of the CDR3 is filled in from the germline J gene. The J gene is TRBJ2-1, the V gene TRBV29-1; D perhaps matches TRBD2 (5 bases). V gave up 5 bases and J gave up 9 bases, with 11 bases separating them. The CDR3 consists of 11 residues. Germline V gives CDR1 SQVTM, CDR2 ANQGSEA. CDR3 bases read: TGCAGCGTTAGCAGGAGCGGTGAG. It is translated as CSVSRSGE. The CDR3, in full, reads CSVSRSGEQFF.

Many counts were recorded for this clone. Sequencing ends 3 residues short of the CDR3 end; the germline J gene provides the rest. The rearrangement links TRBV5-1 to TRBJ2-2; D perhaps matches TRBD1 (6 bases). The CDR3 has 15 residues. Germline loops: CDR1 SGHRS, CDR2 YFSETQ. CDR3 region: CASSTNRAINEKLFF. Partial CDR3 DNA: TGCGCCAGCAGCACCAACAGGGCGATCAATGAAAAG.

Details on this clone: The CDR3 extends 3 residues past the end of the read, so its final part is completed from the germline J gene. The V call is TRBV2, the J call TRBJ2-1; 8 bases agree with TRBD1. This CDR3 has 16 residues. CDR1 and CDR2 (germline): SNHLY, FYNNEI. V lost 1 base, J lost 6 bases, and 8 bases stayed unmatched. The CDR3 DNA, read in part, is TGTGCCAGCAGTGAAGTTCCCTCCGACAGGGGCAATGAG. Its protein is CASSEVPSDRGNE. The complete CDR3 protein is CASSEVPSDRGNEQFF.

This clone was observed at least ten times. Partial CDR3 DNA: TGTGCCAGCAGCTTCGAAGCGGGGGGGCCCAATGAG. Translating gives CASSFEAGGPNE. The full CDR3 protein reads CASSFEAGGPNEQFF. J is TRBJ2-1 and V is TRBV7-8; TRBD2 agrees at 10 bases. The CDR3 extends 3 residues past the end of the read, so its final part is completed from the germline J gene. The CDR3 has 15 amino acids. V trimming: 3 bases; J trimming: 6 bases; junction bases outside the gene matches: 5. Germline V gene sequence: CDR1 SGHVS, CDR2 FQNEAQ.

The table lists this clone with many counts. Read sequence stops 3 residues before the CDR3 end, and the germline J gene provides the missing end. The chain employs TRBV7-6 and TRBJ1-2, with D possibly matching TRBD1 (6 bases). Trimming took 1 base from V and 4 from J, leaving 13 bases between them. The CDR3 has 15 residues. Germline CDR1 is SGHVS and CDR2 is FNYEAQ. The CDR3 sequence: CASSLEQGRRYGYTF. Partial CDR3 DNA: TGTGCCAGCAGCTTAGAACAGGGACGCCGCTATGGC.

This clone was observed at least ten times. The read ends 3 residues before the CDR3 terminus; that terminus is restored from the germline J gene. The chain links TRBV4-2 to TRBJ2-1; 14 bases line up with TRBD2. V lost 4 bases to trimming and J lost 6 bases; unmatched junction nucleotides: 11. The CDR3 length is 18 residues. CDR1 is LGHNA, CDR2 YNFKEQ, per germline. The CDR3 DNA, read in part, is TGTGCCAGCAGCCCAAGGCCGACTAGCGGGAGGGCCAGCAATGAG. Protein product: CASSPRPTSGRASNE. The entire CDR3 sequence reads CASSPRPTSGRASNEQFF.

This clone was counted at least ten times. The missing CDR3 end, 3 residues past where the read stops, is filled in from the germline J gene. J is TRBJ1-2 and V is TRBV7-2; maybe TRBD1 (5 bases). Trimming stripped 0 bases from V and 3 bases from J, with 11 bases between. CDR3 length: 15 residues. Germline CDR1 reads SGHTA; CDR2 reads FQGNSA. This CDR3 is CASSLALRADYGYTF. The covered CDR3 bases are TGTGCCAGCAGCTTAGCGCTCAGGGCGGACTATGGC.

At least ten counts were recorded for this clone. Sequence at one end of the junction differs from germline and may be a read error. Read coverage stops 3 residues before the CDR3 terminus; the germline J gene supplies the remainder. This chain uses TRBV4-2 with TRBJ1-1; D uncertain. Per the germline V gene, CDR1 is LGHNA and CDR2 is YNFKEQ. The length of the CDR3 is 13 residues. Incomplete CDR3 DNA: TGCGCCAGCAGCCCGGGTTGGAGCACTGAA. It translates to CASSPGWSTE. The full CDR3 is CASSPGWSTEAFF.

Ten or more counts support this clone. The sequenced fragment ends 3 residues before the CDR3 boundary, so the rest is inferred from the germline J gene. The rearrangement links TRBV5-1 to TRBJ1-4, with D perhaps matching TRBD1 (5 bases). The CDR3 has 15 residues. CDR1 SGHRS and CDR2 YFSETQ come from the germline V gene. The V and J ends lost 0 bases and 6 bases respectively, with 12 bases between them. The CDR3 bases that were read are TGCGCCAGCAGCTTGGTCGGCAGGGAGGATGAAAAA. Its translation is CASSLVGREDEK. The full CDR3 protein is CASSLVGREDEKLFF.

This clone was observed many times. The read gets to within 3 residues of the CDR3 end, and the germline J gene fills in the rest. The gene calls are TRBV12-3 or TRBV12-4 and TRBJ1-2; 7 nucleotides line up with TRBD1. With 7 bases clipped from V and 4 bases from J, the junction kept 9 bases outside the gene matches. The CDR3 is 14 amino acids. The CDR3 spells CASKHTGVSYGYTF. The sequenced CDR3 bases are TGTGCCAGCAAACATACAGGGGTCTCCTATGGC.

The table lists this clone with many counts. The read falls 3 residues short of the CDR3 end, and the missing part is taken from the germline J gene. J is TRBJ1-2 and V is TRBV5-5; D is perhaps TRBD1 (6 bases). The CDR3 loop spans 13 amino acids. The germline V gene has CDR1 SGHKS and CDR2 YYEKEE (reference sequence). CDR3 DNA, as far as it was read: TGTGCCAGCAGCTTGCCGGGACAAGAGACC. This codes for CASSLPGQET. The CDR3 in its entirety is CASSLPGQETYTF.